This T cell receptor beta chain is from a study of T cells in Graves' hyperthyroidism and ophthalmopathy (dated by TCRdb to about 2019). With respect to the entire study: Peripheral blood was sampled at the time of initial diagnosis, prior to any treatment. In addition, the study compared T-cell repertoires in thyroid tissue and in blood from several Graves' hyperthyroidism patients. TCR Vbeta CDR3 sequencing of approximately 140 peripheral blood samples (approximately 44 ophthalmopathy, 70 to 85 hyperthyroidism and 17 progressor patients) is reported in the paper. Prospective prediction of ophthalmopathy was tested in an independent validation cohort of approximately 19 hyperthyroidism patients and around 16 patients who later progressed to ophthalmopathy. After sampling, hyperthyroidism patients received methimazole starting at 30 mg daily, and ophthalmopathy patients received high-dose intravenous methylprednisolone. A discovery cohort of around 100 patients, fewer than 50 with Graves' ophthalmopathy and under 60 with stable Graves' hyperthyroidism, was used to find distinguishing TCR V-J signatures. The 80 to 100 discovery patients were randomly divided into training and test sets at a 7:3 ratio.

Details on this clonotype: This receptor's antigen is unknown. Base quality data are lacking; no much larger clone is found one base away.

The TCR beta CDR3 regions were amplified from RNA transcripts. A first-round RT-PCR of the TCR CDR3 used the HTBI primer set with the Qiagen OneStep RT-PCR kit. A second multiplex PCR round built the libraries, followed by size selection and purification. Sequencing of the libraries was done on an Illumina HiSeq2000 using paired-end 100 bp reads. The study's processing was this. SOAPnuke was used to process the raw data, throwing out any read that contained adapters or uncalled bases, had a mean Phred below 15, or lacked an exact constant-primer or identifier match. COPE v1.2.5 was used to merge high-quality paired reads, and clonotypes were defined as unique nucleotide sequences. MiTCR v1.1 was used to align clonotypes to the IMGT TRBV, TRBD and TRBJ reference segments. The analysis included only V-J combinations with a frequency above 0.0001, which together covered 99.2% of the repertoires. A TCS score was defined as the ratio between F50 (clonal expansion) and ExV (chaos), using BLOSUM62-based TCRdist between CDR3 peptides within each V-J. Welch's t-statistics and random forest reduced around 520 V-J features to 13, which were used in a naive Bayes classifier (R e1071). TCRdb reprocessed the public reads (quality trimming at Q25 with fastp, clone calling with MiXCR) and kept in-frame beta chains. Entries are consolidated by CDR3 protein sequence, retaining the most common genes and DNA. The authors' filters were not applied to this entry. Within this sample are more than 600,000 distinct CDR3 sequences, with around 17% of them counted one time only. The ten largest clones add up to 8.4% of the sample.

A patient counted as having stable Graves' hyperthyroidism if no progression to ophthalmopathy occurred over 18 months of follow-up. Hyperthyroidism patients were newly diagnosed, with disease duration under 2 months, and aged 18 to 65 years. Exclusion was applied to patients with uncontrolled infections, other autoimmune diseases, pregnancy or lactation. Diagnoses relied on clinical symptoms, serum thyroxine and TRAb, thyroid ultrasound and orbital computed tomography. PBMCs were isolated from more than 8 ml of fresh peripheral blood by Ficoll-Paque density gradient centrifugation. Total RNA was extracted using Trizol reagent, and RNA quality was assessed on an Agilent 2100 Bioanalyzer. Beyond this particular receptor, the publication reports: A model built on a 13 V-J signature distinguished ophthalmopathy from stable hyperthyroidism, reaching roughly 88% sensitivity and around 82% specificity in cross-validation and 80%/75% in testing. Sample size was not statistically predetermined, and investigators were not blinded to group allocation. Most expanded thyroid clonotypes (frequency above 0.001) were also detected in blood, a finding suggesting that blood repertoires may reflect thyroid immune responses. During validation, the model predicted progression to ophthalmopathy a median of roughly six months ahead of onset, with almost 71% sensitivity and 72.22% specificity.

Per the germline V gene (reference sequence), GTSNPN is the CDR1 and SVGIG is the CDR2. The CDR3 sequence holds 18 residues, the cysteine and phenylalanine included. Of the read, only the CDR3 DNA is kept; its 54 bases are in frame from base 1. Deletion took 2 bases off V and 0 bases off J, with a span of 17 bases between the germline ends. This chain is built from TRBV30 and TRBJ1-6; TRBD1 is a possible D gene, resting on 6 matching bases. Sequencing was carried out using blood. The sequence was collected from a man younger than 35 with Graves' hyperthyroidism. The DNA reads as follows: TGTGCCTGGAGTAGCAGGCCGGGACAAAGCTCCTATAATTCACCCCTCCACTTT. Its amino acids are CAWSSRPGQSSYNSPLHF.